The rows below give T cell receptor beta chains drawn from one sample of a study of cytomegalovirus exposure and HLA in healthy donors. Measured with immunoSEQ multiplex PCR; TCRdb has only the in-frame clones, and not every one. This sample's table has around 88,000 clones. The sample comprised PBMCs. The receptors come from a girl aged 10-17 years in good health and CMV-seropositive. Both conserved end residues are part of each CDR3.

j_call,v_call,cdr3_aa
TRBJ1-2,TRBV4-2,CASSSTLRGSKNYGYTF
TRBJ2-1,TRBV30,CAWSRDRGFKLYYNEQFF
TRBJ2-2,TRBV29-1,CSVARTGGAGELFF
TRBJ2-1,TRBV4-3,CASSQDRDSSYNEQFF
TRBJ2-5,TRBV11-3,CASSLDYSKEERTQYF
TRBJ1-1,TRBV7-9,CASSLVGTGGTEAFF
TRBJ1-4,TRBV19,CATAAGTGLFGSNEKLFF
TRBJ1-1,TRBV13,CASSPHGEETEAFF
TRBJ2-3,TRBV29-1,CSALRTDTQYF
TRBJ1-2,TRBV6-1,CASSDRGLDGYTF
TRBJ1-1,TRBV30,CACTGATEAFF
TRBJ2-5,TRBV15,CATRSGVQETQYF
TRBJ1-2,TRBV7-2,CASSLRGDYGYTF
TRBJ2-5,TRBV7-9,CASSYQGALETQYF
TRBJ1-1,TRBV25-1,CASSAPPRLVF
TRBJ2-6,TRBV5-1,CASRRGQASSGANVLTF
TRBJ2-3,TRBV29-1,CSAFGQGAGTDTQYF
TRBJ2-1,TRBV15,CATSKTSGTGNHEQFF
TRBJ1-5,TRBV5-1,CASSLDSRGNQPQHF
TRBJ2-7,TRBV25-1,CASSDQTVHFYEQYF
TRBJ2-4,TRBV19,CASSMVGGNIQYF
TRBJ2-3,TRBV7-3,CASSLWASGGQGTQYF
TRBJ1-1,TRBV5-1,CASSLNSGGTEAFF
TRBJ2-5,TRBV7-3,CASSLSPASGETQYF
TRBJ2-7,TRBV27,CASSLTGGTYEQYF
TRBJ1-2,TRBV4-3,CASSQDFHGVYGYTF
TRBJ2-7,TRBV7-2,CASSLRRGHVYEQYF
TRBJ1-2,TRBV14,CASSQRTGGGYGYTF
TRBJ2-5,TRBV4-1,CASSHDLEETQYF
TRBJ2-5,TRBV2,CASSAGVAGPQETQYF
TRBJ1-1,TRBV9,CASSPGKGSNTEAFF
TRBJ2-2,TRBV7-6,CASTEGGQGYLANTGELFF
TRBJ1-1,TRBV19,CASSVQGAGNTEAFF
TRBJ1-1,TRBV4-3,CASSQDGQGENTEDFF
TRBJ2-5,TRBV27,CASSLGLAGEQETQYF
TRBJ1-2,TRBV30,CAWSDKNYGYTF
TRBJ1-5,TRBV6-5,CASRNDRGSNQPQHF
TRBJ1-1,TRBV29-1,CSVRTGGTEAFF
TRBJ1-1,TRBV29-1,CSALAEAEAFF
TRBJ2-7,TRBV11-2,CASSPGQGRNGEQYF
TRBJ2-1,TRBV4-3,CASSQDWGVWDEQFF
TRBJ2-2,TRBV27,CASSLRSGNTGELFF
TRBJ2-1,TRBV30,CAWNLAGADNEQFF